This is a list of T cell receptor beta chains from one sample in a study of shared T cell receptors in the human thymus. The data were produced by immunoSEQ multiplex PCR, yet TCRdb's version contains in-frame clones alone and is incomplete. The sample shows 500,000 to 550,000 clones, 70% to 80% of them seen only once. The sample was also reused in another study, on human thymus T cells.

The material sequenced was thymocytes. These receptors all come from a boy in the first two years of life with a congenital heart defect. CDR3s include the opening cysteine and the closing phenylalanine or tryptophan. A D gene is named only where the DNA matches it firmly. Size values are once, few and many counts, or a class for expanded clones, and some rows have none.

j_call v_call d_call clone_size cdr3_aa cdr3_nt
TRBJ1-5 TRBV28 - - CASSLADSNQPQHF TGTGCCAGCAGTTTGGCCGATAGCAATCAGCCCCAGCATTTT
TRBJ1-5 TRBV28 TRBD1 - CASTPRQGSYSNQPQHF TGTGCCAGCACCCCCCGACAGGGCTCCTATAGCAATCAGCCCCAGCATTTT
TRBJ2-3 TRBV7-9 - - CASSLSSGQGYTDTQYF TGTGCCAGCAGCTTATCTAGTGGGCAGGGGTACACAGATACGCAGTATTTT
TRBJ2-3 TRBV5-1 - once CASGEIFGTDTQYF TGCGCCAGCGGAGAGATATTCGGCACAGATACGCAGTATTTT
TRBJ1-1 TRBV6-5 TRBD1 - CASSDPRGSEAFF TGTGCCAGCAGTGACCCCAGGGGGTCTGAAGCTTTCTTT
TRBJ2-2 TRBV6-1 TRBD2 - CASRGTSRTGELFF TGTGCCAGCAGGGGGACTAGTCGCACCGGGGAGCTGTTTTTT
TRBJ2-3 TRBV28 TRBD1 - CASTTRHRGHPGRGTDTQYF TGTGCCAGCACTACCAGACACAGGGGGCACCCCGGACGGGGCACAGATACGCAGTATTTT
TRBJ2-4 TRBV5-6 TRBD2 - CASNLAGTSGNIQYF TGTGCCAGCAACCTGGCTGGGACTAGCGGGAACATTCAGTACTTC
TRBJ2-7 TRBV28 - few CASSLLVRFYEQYF TGTGCCAGCAGTTTATTGGTCAGGTTCTACGAGCAGTACTTC
TRBJ2-7 TRBV2 TRBD2 - CASRELAGVRGEQYF TGTGCCAGCAGGGAACTAGCGGGGGTCCGGGGAGAGCAGTACTTC
TRBJ2-1 TRBV23-1 - - CASSQSAHYNEQFF TGCGCCAGCAGTCAATCGGCCCACTACAATGAGCAGTTCTTC
TRBJ1-2 TRBV19 - - CASSPTGNYGYTF TGTGCCAGTAGTCCTACGGGTAACTATGGCTACACCTTC
TRBJ1-2 TRBV27 - - CASRRGYPIPNYGYTF TGTGCCAGTAGGAGGGGCTATCCAATCCCTAACTATGGCTACACCTTC
TRBJ1-5 TRBV5-1 - - CASSPQGYSNQPQHF TGCGCCAGCAGCCCCCAGGGTTATAGCAATCAGCCCCAGCATTTT
TRBJ2-7 TRBV10-1 - - CASISTYEQYF TGCGCCAGCATCTCGACTTACGAGCAGTACTTC
TRBJ2-1 TRBV7-2 TRBD2 - CASSPSGGGNEQFF TGTGCCAGCAGCCCAAGCGGGGGGGGGAATGAGCAGTTCTTC
TRBJ1-4 TRBV15 - - CATSRVPGAVTNEKLFF TGTGCCACCAGCAGAGTTCCTGGGGCGGTAACTAATGAAAAACTGTTTTTT
TRBJ2-7 TRBV4-3 TRBD1 - CASSQGVWDRVLEQYF TGCGCCAGCAGCCAAGGGGTTTGGGACAGGGTGCTGGAGCAGTACTTC
TRBJ2-3 TRBV30 - - CAWAADTQYF TGTGCCTGGGCGGCAGATACGCAGTATTTT
TRBJ2-1 TRBV9 TRBD2 - CASSAGTSGSVRRAPYNEQFF TGTGCCAGCAGCGCCGGGACTAGCGGGAGTGTACGTCGTGCGCCCTACAATGAGCAGTTCTTC
TRBJ2-4 TRBV10-1 - - CASSDEAGAKNIQYF TGCGCCAGCAGTGATGAGGCGGGAGCCAAAAACATTCAGTACTTC
TRBJ2-1 TRBV5-8 TRBD1 - CASSQSDRGRNEQFF TGTGCCAGCAGCCAATCGGACAGGGGGAGGAATGAGCAGTTCTTC
TRBJ2-5 TRBV4-1 TRBD2 - CASSQDLRLAGDQETQYF TGCGCCAGCAGCCAAGATTTGCGGCTAGCGGGCGACCAAGAGACCCAGTACTTC
TRBJ2-7 TRBV27 TRBD1 - CASSLSKTGAKPYEQYF TGTGCCAGCAGTTTATCCAAGACAGGGGCCAAACCCTACGAGCAGTACTTC
TRBJ2-3 TRBV11-2 TRBD2 - CASSLRTSGRVVCTDTQYF TGTGCCAGCAGCTTACGGACTAGCGGGAGGGTAGTCTGCACAGATACGCAGTATTTT
TRBJ2-7 TRBV6-1 TRBD2 few CASSPSSGNYEQYF TGTGCCAGCTCCCCCTCTAGCGGGAACTACGAGCAGTACTTC
TRBJ2-1 TRBV18 - - CASSGEGSYNEQFF TGTGCCAGCTCGGGCGAGGGCTCCTACAATGAGCAGTTCTTC
TRBJ2-3 TRBV28 TRBD1 - CASRLKTGTGGADTQYF TGTGCCAGCAGATTAAAAACCGGGACAGGGGGCGCGGATACGCAGTATTTT
TRBJ2-7 TRBV6-5 TRBD2 - CASSYSKAGGPYEQYF TGTGCCAGCAGTTACTCGAAGGCGGGAGGCCCCTACGAGCAGTACTTC
TRBJ2-3 TRBV14 - - CASSHDPVDTQYF TGTGCCAGCAGCCATGATCCGGTAGATACGCAGTATTTT
TRBJ2-1 TRBV2 TRBD1 once CASRALGQGSEQFF TGTGCCAGCAGGGCCCTGGGACAGGGCAGTGAGCAGTTCTTC
TRBJ2-1 TRBV5-1 - - CASSFGTPGDEQFF TGCGCCAGCAGCTTCGGGACTCCTGGGGATGAGCAGTTCTTC
TRBJ1-5 TRBV16 - few CASSPELFNQPQHF TGTGCCAGCAGCCCCGAGTTATTCAATCAGCCCCAGCATTTT
TRBJ2-7 TRBV5-1 - - CASSLNRGLSYEQYF TGCGCCAGCAGCTTGAATCGGGGGTTGTCCTACGAGCAGTACTTC
TRBJ1-5 TRBV30 TRBD1 - CAWADRALRQPQHF TGTGCCTGGGCGGACAGGGCGCTCCGTCAGCCCCAGCATTTT
TRBJ2-3 TRBV19 TRBD2 - CASMASGSTDTQYF TGTGCCAGTATGGCTAGCGGGAGCACAGATACGCAGTATTTT
TRBJ1-1 TRBV15 TRBD1 - CATSSRPDRTGRANTEAFF TGTGCCACCAGCAGTCGTCCGGACCGGACAGGGAGGGCGAACACTGAAGCTTTCTTT
TRBJ1-1 TRBV5-1 TRBD1 once CASSLPGQGGTEAFF TGCGCCAGCAGCTTACCAGGACAGGGGGGGACTGAAGCTTTCTTT
TRBJ2-4 TRBV28 - - CASSLGRAGSLAKNIQYF TGTGCCAGCAGTTTAGGCAGGGCGGGATCCTTAGCCAAAAACATTCAGTACTTC
TRBJ2-1 TRBV19 - few CASRTAQSSYNEQFF TGTGCCAGTAGGACGGCACAGAGCTCCTACAATGAGCAGTTCTTC
TRBJ2-7 TRBV27 TRBD2 - CASSPRGREGTLASYEQYF TGTGCCAGCAGCCCCCGGGGGCGGGAGGGGACGTTGGCGTCCTACGAGCAGTACTTC
TRBJ1-2 TRBV28 TRBD1 - CASSRWTGGGRGYTF TGTGCCAGCAGTCGCTGGACAGGGGGCGGTCGTGGCTACACCTTC
TRBJ2-1 TRBV7-9 - - CASSLAGSYNEQFF TGTGCCAGCAGCCTCGCAGGCTCCTACAATGAGCAGTTCTTC
TRBJ2-5 TRBV2 - - CASSEHSQETQYF TGTGCCAGCAGTGAGCACAGTCAAGAGACCCAGTACTTC
TRBJ1-2 TRBV18 - - CASSPRDKDYGYTF TGTGCCAGCTCACCCCGGGACAAAGACTATGGCTACACCTTC
TRBJ2-7 TRBV4-2 - - CASSQGSYFPYEQYF TGTGCCAGCAGCCAAGGATCATACTTTCCCTACGAGCAGTACTTC
TRBJ2-3 TRBV4-3 TRBD2 - CASSQGGWTSGAFTDTQYF TGCGCCAGCAGCCAGGGGGGCTGGACTAGCGGGGCCTTCACAGATACGCAGTATTTT
TRBJ2-2 TRBV9 TRBD2 - CASSERTSGNTGELFF TGTGCCAGCAGCGAACGGACTAGCGGCAACACCGGGGAGCTGTTTTTT
TRBJ2-1 TRBV4-3 TRBD2 - CASSQGTSGNNEQFF TGCGCCAGCAGCCAGGGGACTAGCGGTAACAATGAGCAGTTCTTC
TRBJ1-1 TRBV29-1 - - CSVVRRAGTEAFF TGCAGCGTTGTACGCAGGGCCGGGACTGAAGCTTTCTTT
TRBJ2-1 TRBV6-6 TRBD2 - CASSPLAARGNEQFF TGTGCCAGCAGTCCACTAGCGGCAAGGGGGAATGAGCAGTTCTTC
TRBJ1-5 TRBV11-2 - - CASSLGGNNQPQHF TGTGCCAGCAGCTTAGGGGGCAACAATCAGCCCCAGCATTTT
TRBJ1-5 TRBV19 TRBD1 few CASKATGANQPQHF TGTGCCAGTAAAGCGACAGGGGCAAATCAGCCCCAGCATTTT
TRBJ2-1 TRBV28 TRBD2 - CASKTTSGETIGSHEQFF TGTGCCAGCAAGACGACTAGCGGGGAAACTATAGGCAGCCATGAGCAGTTCTTC
TRBJ1-2 TRBV5-5 - - CASSQGYGYTF TGTGCCAGCAGCCAGGGGTATGGCTACACCTTC
TRBJ2-2 TRBV12-5 - - CASGSNRLWNTGELFF TGTGCTAGTGGTTCCAACAGGCTTTGGAACACCGGGGAGCTGTTTTTT
TRBJ1-2 TRBV5-4 - - CASSSGTPSWGYTF TGTGCCAGCAGTTCCGGGACACCTTCGTGGGGCTACACCTTC
TRBJ2-7 TRBV18 TRBD1 - CASSPPPDRGREQYF TGTGCCAGCTCACCACCCCCCGACAGGGGGAGGGAGCAGTACTTC
TRBJ2-1 TRBV2 TRBD2 - CASRELAGGSNEQFF TGTGCCAGCAGGGAACTAGCGGGAGGATCAAATGAGCAGTTCTTC
TRBJ2-7 TRBV10-3 TRBD1 - CAISDPTGEGYEQYF TGTGCCATCAGTGACCCGACAGGGGAAGGATACGAGCAGTACTTC